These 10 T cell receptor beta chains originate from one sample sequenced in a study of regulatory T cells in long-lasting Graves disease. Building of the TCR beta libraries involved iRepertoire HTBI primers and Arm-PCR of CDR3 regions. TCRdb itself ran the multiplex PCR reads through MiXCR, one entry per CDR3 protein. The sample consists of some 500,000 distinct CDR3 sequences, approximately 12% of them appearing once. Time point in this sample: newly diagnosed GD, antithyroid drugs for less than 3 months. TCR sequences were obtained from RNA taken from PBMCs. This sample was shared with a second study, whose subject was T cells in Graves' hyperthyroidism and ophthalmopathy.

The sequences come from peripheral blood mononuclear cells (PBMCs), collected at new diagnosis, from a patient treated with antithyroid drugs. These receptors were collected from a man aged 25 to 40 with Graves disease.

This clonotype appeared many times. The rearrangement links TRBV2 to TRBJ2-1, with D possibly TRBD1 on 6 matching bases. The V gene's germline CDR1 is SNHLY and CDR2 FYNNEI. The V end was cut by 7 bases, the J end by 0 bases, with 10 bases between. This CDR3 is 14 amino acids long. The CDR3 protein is CASIPTGSYNEQFF. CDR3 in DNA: TGTGCCAGCATCCCGACAGGCTCCTACAATGAGCAGTTCTTC. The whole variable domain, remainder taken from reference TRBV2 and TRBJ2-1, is EPEVTQTPSHQVTQMGQEVILRCVPISNHLYFYWYRQILGQKVEFLVSFYNNEISEKSEIFDDQFSVERPDGSNFTLKIRSTKLEDSAMYFCASIPTGSYNEQFFGPGTRLTVL.

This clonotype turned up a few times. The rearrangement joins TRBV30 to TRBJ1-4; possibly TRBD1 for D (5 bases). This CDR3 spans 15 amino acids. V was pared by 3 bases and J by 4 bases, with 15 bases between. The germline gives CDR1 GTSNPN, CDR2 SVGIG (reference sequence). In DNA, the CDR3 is TGTGCCTGGAGGGACCCGGGACGGGATAATGAAAAACTGTTTTTT. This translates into CAWRDPGRDNEKLFF.

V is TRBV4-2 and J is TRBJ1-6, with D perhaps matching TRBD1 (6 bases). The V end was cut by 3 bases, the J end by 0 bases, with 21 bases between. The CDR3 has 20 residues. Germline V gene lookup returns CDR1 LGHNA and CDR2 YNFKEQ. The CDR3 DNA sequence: TGTGCCAGCAGCCACCACCGGGGGGCAGGTCCAAGCTCCTATAATTCACCCCTCCACTTT. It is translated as CASSHHRGAGPSSYNSPLHF.

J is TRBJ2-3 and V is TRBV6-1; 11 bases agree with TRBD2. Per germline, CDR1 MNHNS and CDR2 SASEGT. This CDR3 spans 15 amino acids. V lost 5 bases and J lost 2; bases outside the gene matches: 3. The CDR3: CASSRLAGITDTQYF. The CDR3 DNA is TGTGCCAGCAGTCGACTAGCGGGGATCACAGATACGCAGTATTTT.

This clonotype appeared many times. CDR3 sequence (DNA): TGTGCCAGCAGTCCTGGGACAGGGGGCGCTTTGGATAATTCACCCCTCCACTTT. Protein: CASSPGTGGALDNSPLHF. The chain employs TRBV6-1 and TRBJ1-6, with 12 positions matching TRBD1. With 5 bases clipped from V and 5 bases from J, the junction kept 10 bases outside the gene matches. CDR1 is MNHNS, CDR2 SASEGT, per germline. The CDR3 covers 18 residues.

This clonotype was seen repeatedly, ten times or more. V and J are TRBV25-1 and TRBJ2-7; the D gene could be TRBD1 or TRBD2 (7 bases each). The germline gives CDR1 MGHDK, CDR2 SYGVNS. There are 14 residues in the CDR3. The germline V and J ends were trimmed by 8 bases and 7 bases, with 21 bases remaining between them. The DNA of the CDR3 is TGTGCCAGCCTTCAGGGGGAGGGCCCACAGGAGCAGTACTTC. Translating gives CASLQGEGPQEQYF.

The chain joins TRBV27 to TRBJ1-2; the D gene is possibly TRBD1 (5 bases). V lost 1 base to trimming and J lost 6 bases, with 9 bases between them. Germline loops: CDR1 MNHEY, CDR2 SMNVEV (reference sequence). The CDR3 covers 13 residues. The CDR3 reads CASSLLGVDGYTF. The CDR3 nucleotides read TGTGCCAGCAGTTTATTAGGGGTGGATGGCTACACCTTC.

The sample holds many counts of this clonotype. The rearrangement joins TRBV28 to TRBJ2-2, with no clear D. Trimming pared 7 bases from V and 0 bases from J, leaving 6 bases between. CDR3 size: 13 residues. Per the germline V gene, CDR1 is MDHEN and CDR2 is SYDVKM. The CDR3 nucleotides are TGTGCCAGCATAAGTGCGAACACCGGGGAGCTGTTTTTT. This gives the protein CASISANTGELFF.

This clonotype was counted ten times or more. The CDR3 protein is CASSSRWGTDTQYF. The CDR3 nucleotides are TGTGCCAGCAGCTCTCGATGGGGCACAGATACGCAGTATTTT. The rearrangement joins TRBV7-3 to TRBJ2-3; no reliable D call. There are 14 residues in the CDR3. CDR1 is SGHTA and CDR2 is FQGTGA in the germline V gene. Trimming took 4 bases from V and 1 from J, leaving 9 bases between them.

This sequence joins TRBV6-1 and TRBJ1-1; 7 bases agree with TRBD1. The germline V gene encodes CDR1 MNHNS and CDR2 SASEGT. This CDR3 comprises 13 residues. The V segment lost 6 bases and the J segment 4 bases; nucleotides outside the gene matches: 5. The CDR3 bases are TGTGCCAGCAGACGGCACAGGGGCACTGAAGCTTTCTTT. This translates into CASRRHRGTEAFF.